This TCR beta chain was identified during a study of T cell clones after liver transplantation. Study-wide background: Post-transplant blood was tracked for graft-donor-reactive T cell clones identified in a pre-transplant mixed lymphocyte reaction. Pre-transplant mixed lymphocyte reactions yielded third-party-reactive TCRbeta sequences as comparators for graft-donor-reactive sequences. Tolerant meant at least one year fully off immunosuppression without liver enzymes above twice normal.

The CDR3 has 16 amino acids. The germline V gene encodes CDR1 MDHEN and CDR2 SYDVKM. V dropped 6 bases and J dropped 1; count of bases not matched to a gene: 8. Method: immunoSEQ multiplex PCR; TCRdb's copy keeps in-frame clones and lacks some. Found here are some 40,000 clones, roughly 84% of them singletons; the top ten hold roughly 2.5%. The gene calls are TRBV28 and TRBJ2-2; 7 bases agree with TRBD2. Material: CD4+ T cells from blood, obtained 24 months after liver transplant. This sequence was found in a human patient who received a liver transplant. Some of these T cells may belong to the graft donor. This CDR3 reads CASRFSGGENTGELFF. The CDR3 coding sequence is TGTGCCAGCAGGTTTTCTGGGGGGGAGAACACCGGGGAGCTGTTTTTT.